This is a list of T cell receptor beta chains from one sample in a study of blood T cell repertoires in COVID-19. TCRdb's copy holds only in-frame clones and misses some; the assay was immunoSEQ multiplex PCR. This sample has some 89,000 clones, with 75% to 95% found just once. The sequenced material came from peripheral blood. These TCRs come from a man in his sixties with acute or convalescent COVID-19. The CDR3 runs from the conserved cysteine through the conserved F or W.

cdr3_length v_call cdr3_aa
15 TRBV5-4 CASSRDSLKTGELFF
12 TRBV18 CASSSGNTEAFF
14 TRBV10-3 CAISNGGGTDTQYF
16 TRBV25-1 CASSGGGQGWITEAFF
15 TRBV5-4 CASSLPSRGVAGYTF
16 TRBV5-1 CASSPSGQGLRETQYF
15 TRBV3-1/TRBV3-2 CASAFGGAGLDTQYF
17 TRBV19 CASSTLEGRGAENIQYF
16 TRBV27 CASSPQGPRNTGELFF
14 TRBV20-1 CSASAYQGYNEQFF
11 TRBV12-3/TRBV12-4 CASSLEGGYTF
16 TRBV7-2 CASSFPSQGRNTEAFF
14 TRBV5-8 CASSLRTLGTEAFF
14 TRBV6-5 CASGYGYSGNTIYF
14 TRBV5-1 CASSLGREKETQYF
13 TRBV3-1/TRBV3-2 CASSQIRGQPQHF
14 TRBV3-1/TRBV3-2 CASSQGQINSPLHF
13 TRBV25-1 CASSKAGQETQYF
14 TRBV2 CASSEPSPGRGYTF
16 TRBV6-1 CASSGTGAISNQPQHF
14 TRBV6-1 CASSDLGGIYEQYF
18 TRBV6-1 CASSGQGLAQTNTGELFF
14 TRBV5-1 CASSLFPGVDGYTF
14 TRBV6-1 CASSDQGTNTEAFF
14 TRBV6-5 CASSSPTSNYGYTF
13 TRBV2 CAGRGRQNTEAFF
15 TRBV19 CASSTRFLKNTEAFF
16 TRBV6-5 CASSYSRLAGGDTQYF
13 TRBV3-1/TRBV3-2 CASSQVQGGGYTF
17 TRBV6-1 CASSEALPGWNNQPQHF
16 TRBV10-3 CAISDDGRGLDQPQHF
15 TRBV5-1 CASSLLDTSNEKLFF
14 TRBV5-4 CASSHDRGLGEAFF
16 TRBV6-4 CASKGLAGGRTDTQYF
13 TRBV20-1 CSASQGTNYGYTF
15 TRBV4-1 CASSQGPRSGTEAFF
12 TRBV30 CAWGGESYGYTF
14 TRBV2 CASSGQRANYGYTF
16 TRBV21-1 CASSKTGGKESSEAFF
15 TRBV19 CASSTGGGLWDTQYF
13 TRBV6-5 CASTDRANTEAFF
13 TRBV7-2 CASSFANTGELFF
17 TRBV10-3 CAISVGLAGGPQDTQYF
13 TRBV28 CASSLLAGYGYTF
14 TRBV5-1 CASRSPPGVYGYTF
13 TRBV19 CASSILDRSGYTF
12 TRBV27 CASSLRGTEAFF
14 TRBV5-1 CASSIGTGGATQYF
16 TRBV30 CAWREGQGGRYTEAFF